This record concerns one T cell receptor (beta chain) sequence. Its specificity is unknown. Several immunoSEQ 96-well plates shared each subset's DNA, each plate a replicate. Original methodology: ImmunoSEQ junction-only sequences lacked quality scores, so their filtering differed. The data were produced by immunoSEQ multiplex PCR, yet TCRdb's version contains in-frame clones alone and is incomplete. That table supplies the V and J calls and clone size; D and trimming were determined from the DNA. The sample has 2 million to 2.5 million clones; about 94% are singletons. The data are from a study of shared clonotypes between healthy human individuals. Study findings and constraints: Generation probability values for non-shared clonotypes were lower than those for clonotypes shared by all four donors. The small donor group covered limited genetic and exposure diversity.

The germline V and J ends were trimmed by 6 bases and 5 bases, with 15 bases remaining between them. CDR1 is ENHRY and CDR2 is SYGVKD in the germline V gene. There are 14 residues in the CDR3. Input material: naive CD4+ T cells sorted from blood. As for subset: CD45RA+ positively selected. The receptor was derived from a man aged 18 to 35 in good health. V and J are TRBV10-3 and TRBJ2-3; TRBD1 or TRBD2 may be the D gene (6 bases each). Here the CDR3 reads CAIRSGGQVDTQYF. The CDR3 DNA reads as TGTGCCATCAGGTCCGGGGGCCAGGTAGATACGCAGTATTTT.